The subject of this entry is one TCR beta chain. Its specific antigen is unknown. No base qualities exist here, and no much larger clone lies one base off it. These data come from a study of cytomegalovirus exposure and HLA in healthy donors (dated by TCRdb to 2016 to 2017). Concerning the study at large: According to an earlier analysis of a few hundred of the donors, about 180 million T cells yielded over 100 million unique TCR beta sequences and 276 Gb of sequence data. The study profiled the T cell repertoires of fewer than 850 subjects by immunosequencing and related them to cytomegalovirus serostatus. Donor age, sex, ethnicity and CMV serostatus were compiled alongside the repertoire data. In a later genetic analysis, genome-wide SNP genotypes for about three fifths of the 666 donors were used, and that subset was treated as a discovery cohort. The study aimed to test whether signatures of past pathogen exposure could be identified by cataloging public T cell receptors. Among some 410 genotyped donors of the cohort, an average of roughly 240,000 unique TCR beta nucleotide sequences were sequenced per donor, around 20% of them non-productive. Rather than using new phenotypic data, the later analysis identified candidate immune exposures from TCR beta sequences and from how often those sequences occurred across donors. HLA typing covered class I and class II loci at four-digit resolution. To study patterns of TCR occurrence, a later analysis re-analyzed previously published TCR beta repertoires from around 670 donors and added high-resolution HLA genotyping. Typing coverage differed by locus: A, B, C, DRB1 and DQB1 were typed in roughly 620-630 donors, DQA1 in around 500, DPA1 in approximately 600, and DPB1 in 450 to 480. To predict cytomegalovirus infection status, the study combined high-throughput TCR immunosequencing, statistical association of individual TCRs with disease status, and machine learning. Besides the first cohort of approximately 670 subjects, a separate validation cohort made up of roughly 120 different subjects was used. The genetic ancestry cluster associated with self-reported Caucasian donors included over 80% of the approximately 400 genotyped donors. Roughly 310 gigabases of sequencing data and roughly 90 million unique TCR sequences were included in an early release covering around 600 HLA-typed donors. About 5 DR-DQ haplotypes were handled as single units for association and clustering, since linkage in the cohort was strong. All discovery cohort repertoires had been generated using a single sequencing platform. In an earlier analysis of over 550 of the donors, high-throughput TCR beta sequencing was used to judge whether each TCR beta V gene segment behaved as functional or pseudogenic. Overall study outcomes, separate from this receptor: V-gene and J-gene trimming of TCR beta chains was associated with a missense DCLRE1C variant in a later genetic analysis, and the association was replicated in an independent cohort. Correlated functional status among segregating V segments might be attributable to linkage disequilibrium, but an unknown experimental factor could not be ruled out. In a later analysis, HLA-associated TCR beta chains were found to be more clonally expanded and to have lower generation probabilities than equally common non-associated chains. It was suggested by the authors that the approach could potentially be generalized to other disease states and immunological phenotypes. A cluster of highly shared sequence variants was judged likely to represent a technical artifact of the sequencing pipeline. Most TCR sequences were seen in very few donors, while some public TCRs were found in many individuals. At a false discovery rate of 0.05, a later analysis linked some 17,000 TCR beta sequences to specific HLA alleles. A further reported finding was that TCR beta sequences accurately predicted the HLA-A and HLA-B alleles for most subjects in the first cohort. Most CMV-associated TCR beta chains appeared to be HLA-restricted in a later analysis, and the HLA associations seemed to be driven largely by CMV exposure. In a later genetic analysis, fewer N-insertions in productive TCRs were reported among donors in an Asian-associated ancestry cluster than the roughly 700-donor mean. The earlier analysis of about 600 of the donors excluded over 15 rarely observed V segments, including chromosome 9 orphons, because counts were too low. The classifier was reported to diagnose cytomegalovirus status with high specificity and sensitivity in both the original cohort and the validation cohort. An earlier analysis of 587 of the donors showed that most TCR beta V segments appeared in productive rearrangements either about 87% or about 30% of the time, which broadly matched IMGT annotations. HLA typing was unavailable for some donors at each locus, so association tests used only the typed subset. In vitro tests confirmed that a few of the cytomegalovirus-associated TCR beta chains recognize cytomegalovirus antigens. In a later analysis, several top co-occurrence clusters were reported to appear linked to parvovirus B19, influenza, CMV and Epstein-Barr virus. Strong co-occurrence of HLA alleles, especially DR and DQ, made assigning TCR associations to individual alleles difficult. This cohort had only TCR beta chains sequenced, and the lack of alpha or paired-chain data limited which features could be detected. In the study, approximately 150 TCR beta chains were listed as associated with cytomegalovirus. In a later analysis, TCR association rates were found to vary across HLA loci, with the most associated TCRs seen for DRB1 alleles and the fewest for HLA-C alleles. Roughly uniform sequencing depth across donors was assumed in presence/absence analyses, although this assumption may not hold. For the cohort, immune exposure information was limited to CMV serostatus. The 87-base-pair reads could not distinguish some IMGT-functional V segments, including TRBV6-2 and TRBV6-3, so those segments were excluded.

Spanning cysteine to phenylalanine, the CDR3 consists of 18 amino acids. The entry retains the CDR3 DNA only, 54 bases that are in frame from base 1. CDR1 and CDR2, per the germline V gene, are SQVTM and ANQGSEA. V is trimmed back by 7 bases and J by 0 bases, and the junction contains 11 bases that no gene match accounts for. The cohort comprised 666 healthy bone marrow donors. At the time of sampling, all cohort members were nominally healthy, though unrecorded immune exposures were likely present. The donor was CMV seronegative and belonged to the group of 350 or so seronegative cohort members. A peripheral blood sample was provided by each donor, and peripheral blood mononuclear cells were used for TCR beta sequencing. The Qiagen DNeasy Blood Extraction Kit was used to extract genomic DNA from the blood cell samples. Libraries were built with the immunoSEQ multiplex PCR assay. For the multiplex PCR, a mixture combining 60 forward primers for TCR Vbeta segments and 13 reverse primers for TCR Jbeta segments was used. The CDR3 region of rearranged TCR beta genes was amplified from genomic DNA with a multiplex PCR assay. The Illumina HiSeq System was used to sequence the amplified TCR beta libraries as 87-base-pair reads. The study's processing was this. In a later analysis, tens of millions of unique TCR beta chains were counted across the roughly 700 repertoires, and some 10 million of these chains were shared by at least two donors. To remove PCR and sequencing errors, raw reads were error-corrected and collapsed into unique sequences using a nearest-neighbor algorithm that merged closely related sequences. CDR3 sequences were aligned to IMGT reference sequences to assign V, D and J gene segments. For a sequence to be retained, a match of at least six nucleotides was required to both a V gene segment and a J gene segment. A rearrangement counted as productive if the CDR3 had no stop codons and remained in frame with V and J, and every other rearrangement counted as non-productive. Following IMGT convention, CDR3 was defined as the stretch from the second conserved V-encoded cysteine up to the conserved J-encoded phenylalanine. In an earlier analysis of more than 550 of the donors, sequences lacking an unambiguous match to a single V gene segment were excluded. An earlier analysis of about 590 of the donors classified V segments as functional when productive rearrangements were above 56.7% and as segregating when the standard deviation between donors was above 5%. To diagnose cytomegalovirus status from the catalog of TCR beta chain sequences, a statistical classification framework was built. A later analysis assigned V and J genes by comparing TCR nucleotide sequences with IMGT/GENE-DB human TR gene sequences. A later analysis assigned CDR3 sequences and most-parsimonious VDJ recombination scenarios with the TCRdist pipeline. A later analysis defined each TCR beta chain by its CDR3 amino acid sequence plus V-gene family, and excluded reads lacking a unique V-gene family. To address suspected cross-contamination and a sequencing artifact, a later analysis removed approximately 590 highly shared, low-generation-probability nucleotide sequences. For each public chain, a later analysis derived a clonal expansion index from normalized ranks of inferred template counts within each repertoire. In a later analysis, generation probabilities were computed with a VDJ recombination model fitted to out-of-frame rearrangements, and the resulting probabilities were checked against IGoR. In a later analysis, TCR-TCR, TCR-HLA and TCR-CMV co-occurrence was scored with hypergeometric tests, and a repertoire-size bias correction was applied to TCR pairs. In a later analysis, false discovery rates were estimated by permuting HLA or CMV assignments 20 times. In a later analysis, co-occurring TCRs were grouped with DBSCAN, and TCRdist sequence similarity was added when clustering was performed within HLA-allele-positive subsets. Repertoires with fewer than 30,000 or more than 120,000 public chains were left out of co-occurrence clustering, as were a handful of repertoires with anomalous nucleotide sharing. The source is immuneACCESS, and TCRdb retained only in-frame sequences with V and J called. Part of the clones is not carried over; for the studies checked, unresolved V genes explain less than half of this, and the remainder is unexplained. That table supplies the V and J calls and clone size; D and trimming were determined from the DNA. The sample table contains approximately 140,000 clones; only one count was recorded for roughly 79% of them. The ten largest make up approximately 1.8% of the sample.

The specimen was PBMCs. The chain employs TRBV29-1 and TRBJ2-1; TRBD2 matches 14 bases in the middle. This TCR was recovered from a woman aged 45-59 years in good health and CMV-seronegative. The DNA sequence is as follows: TGCAGCGCCAATTCCCCCGGGACTAGCGGGAGCTCCTACAATGAGCAGTTCTTC. Its amino acids are CSANSPGTSGSSYNEQFF.